The 24 T cell receptor beta chains reported below all come from one sample, sequenced in a study of T cells in Graves' hyperthyroidism and ophthalmopathy. The investigators amplified TCR beta CDR3 regions from RNA transcripts. In the first-round RT-PCR of the TCR CDR3, the HTBI primer set was used. TCRdb fed the multiplex PCR reads into MiXCR, producing one record per CDR3 protein. There are just under 750,000 distinct CDR3 sequences in the sample; roughly a third occur only once, and approximately 31% lies in the top ten. The sequenced sample was blood. The receptor set was obtained from a woman in her 40s with Graves' hyperthyroidism.

This sequence joins TRBV29-1 and TRBJ1-2; TRBD1 is a possible D gene (5 bases). This CDR3 region has 14 residues. V lost 8 bases and J 6 bases, leaving 22 bases between the germline ends. The germline V gene has CDR1 SQVTM and CDR2 ANQGSEA. DNA for the CDR3: TGCAGCTTAGGTCCGAGGGGCTCTTTTGATGGCTACACCTTC. It yields the protein CSLGPRGSFDGYTF.

The V call is TRBV9, the J call TRBJ2-2; the D is unclear. Trimming took 4 bases from V and 0 from J, leaving 13 bases between them. CDR3 length: 16 amino acids. In germline, CDR1 is SGDLS, CDR2 YYNGEE. The CDR3 protein is CASSQMGGANTGELFF. CDR3 bases: TGTGCCAGCAGCCAAATGGGCGGCGCGAACACCGGGGAGCTGTTTTTT.

The V gene is TRBV20-1, the J gene TRBJ1-1, with D unresolved. The CDR3 runs 13 residues. Trimming cost V 0 bases and J 10 bases, with 15 bases left between them. CDR1 DFQATT and CDR2 SNEGSKA come from the germline V gene (reference sequence). DNA of the CDR3: TGCAGTGCTAGAGATGGGATTGCAAGCGGAGCTTTCTTT. It specifies CSARDGIASGAFF.

In its sample, this clonotype was seen a few times. V usage is TRBV2 and J usage is TRBJ2-3; no firm D call. CDR1 SNHLY and CDR2 FYNNEI come from the germline V gene. The ends were cut back, 9 bases at V and 5 bases at J, with 3 bases in the middle. The CDR3 totals 9 residues. CDR3 region: CARRDTQYF. Written as DNA, the CDR3 is TGTGCCAGGAGAGATACGCAGTATTTT.

The V call is TRBV12-3 or TRBV12-4, the J call TRBJ1-4; tentative D call: TRBD1 (5 bases). This CDR3 is built from 15 residues. V was trimmed by 4 bases and J by 5 bases, leaving 14 bases between them. The CDR3 here is CASSSTGAGNEKLFF. The CDR3, as DNA: TGTGCCAGCAGTTCGACCGGGGCAGGGAATGAAAAACTGTTTTTT.

This clonotype came up many times. V gene TRBV19 combines with J gene TRBJ2-5; D may be TRBD1 (7 bases). The germline gives CDR1 LNHDA, CDR2 SQIVND (reference sequence). Deletions cut 3 bases from V and 5 bases from J, with 16 bases between. There are 15 residues in the CDR3. The CDR3 is CASSILGGQTETQYF. CDR3 in DNA: TGTGCCAGTAGTATCCTGGGGGGACAGACGGAGACCCAGTACTTC. Using reference TRBV19 and TRBJ2-5 for the parts outside the CDR3, the full variable domain is DGGITQSPKYLFRKEGQNVTLSCEQNLNHDAMYWYRQDPGQGLRLIYYSQIVNDFQKGDIAEGYSVSREKKESFPLTVTSAQKNPTAFYLCASSILGGQTETQYFGPGTRLLVL.

In this sample, this clonotype turned up a few times. The J gene is TRBJ1-1, the V gene TRBV10-3, with D perhaps TRBD1 (6 bases). This CDR3 contains 15 residues. The germline V gene encodes CDR1 ENHRY and CDR2 SYGVKD. The V end was cut by 7 bases, the J end by 3 bases, with 18 bases between. The DNA for the CDR3 is TGTGCCATCAAGAGAGGGGGGAGTGAGGACACTGAAGCTTTCTTT. Protein product: CAIKRGGSEDTEAFF.

This clonotype was observed many times. The chain has TRBV7-9 and TRBJ2-5, with 9 nucleotides matching TRBD2. The CDR3 runs to 16 residues. The germline CDR1 and CDR2 sequences are SEHNR and FQNEAQ (reference sequence). Unmatched junction bases numbered 12, after V lost 5 bases and J lost 5 bases. The DNA for the CDR3 is TGTGCCAGCAGCCCCTCCGGGACTAGCTTTGTGGAGACCCAGTACTTC. Its translation: CASSPSGTSFVETQYF.

Of note for this clonotype: Compared with germline, one end of the junction differs, possibly owing to a read error. The rearrangement uses TRBV6-5 and TRBJ1-1; D is uncertain. The V gene's germline CDR1 is MNHEY and CDR2 SVGAGI. This CDR3 is built from 15 residues. The CDR3 nucleotides read TGTGCCAGCAGTCACTCTGTTTACGTGGGCACTGAAGCTTTCTTT. Residues: CASSHSVYVGTEAFF.

On this clonotype itself: It may be a read error: a sequence one base away is much more abundant. The rearrangement links TRBV10-2 to TRBJ2-7; D possibly matches TRBD1 or TRBD2 (5 bases each). V gave up 7 bases and J gave up 4 bases, with 20 bases separating them. This CDR3 comprises 15 residues. The germline V gene encodes CDR1 WSHSY and CDR2 SAAADI. The CDR3 protein is CASKHEGFGLYEQYF. The CDR3 nucleotides are TGCGCCAGCAAACATGAGGGGTTCGGATTGTACGAGCAGTACTTC.

The chain employs TRBV15 and TRBJ2-3; no firm D call. This CDR3 is 15 amino acids long. Germline-derived CDR1 and CDR2 are LNHNV and YYDKDF (reference sequence). V was clipped by 0 bases and J by 0 bases, with 7 bases between them. The CDR3 region is CATSRDLSSTDTQYF. CDR3 nucleotide sequence: TGTGCCACCAGCAGAGATCTCAGTAGCACAGATACGCAGTATTTT.

V and J are TRBV10-3 and TRBJ2-5, with 10 bases that match TRBD2. With V trimmed by 3 bases and J by 5 bases, 9 bases remained unmatched. Germline V gives CDR1 ENHRY, CDR2 SYGVKD. The CDR3 is 16 amino acids. In DNA form, the CDR3 reads TGTGCCATCAGTGATGGGCGAGCGGGAGGGCGGGAGACCCAGTACTTC. Its translation is CAISDGRAGGRETQYF.

This clonotype showed up many times. The chain is built from TRBV19 and TRBJ1-4; 7 bases are a match to TRBD1. This CDR3 is 15 amino acids long. The germline CDR1 and CDR2 sequences are LNHDA and SQIVND (reference sequence). With 3 bases clipped from V and 4 bases from J, the junction kept 5 bases outside the gene matches. The CDR3 loop reads CASSIRAGGNEKLFF. The CDR3 DNA reads TGTGCCAGTAGTATCCGGGCAGGGGGTAATGAAAAACTGTTTTTT.

This clonotype was detected a few times. This rearrangement joins TRBV19 to TRBJ1-6, with D possibly TRBD1 on 6 matching bases. V was cut by 9 bases and J by 7 bases, with 16 bases left in between. The germline V gene encodes CDR1 LNHDA and CDR2 SQIVND (reference sequence). The length of the CDR3 is 14 residues. CDR3 nucleotides: TGTGCCAGCTCACCACCACAGGGAAATTCACCCCTCCACTTT. Residues: CASSPPQGNSPLHF.

J is TRBJ1-6 and V is TRBV6-5, with D uncertain. The CDR3 loop spans 12 amino acids. Germline lookup yields CDR1 MNHEY and CDR2 SVGAGI. V lost 4 bases to trimming and J lost 11 bases, with 9 bases between them. CDR3: CASSSLKAPLHF. DNA for the CDR3: TGTGCCAGCAGTTCCCTCAAGGCACCCCTCCACTTT.

This clonotype was detected ten times or more. The CDR3 DNA reads as TGTGCCAGCAGCTTAATCCTAGGGGGCAGATATGGCTACACCTTC. This codes for CASSLILGGRYGYTF. The V call is TRBV7-2, the J call TRBJ1-2, with TRBD1 matching 7 bases. Trimming removed 2 bases from V and 5 bases from J; junction bases left unmatched: 8. The germline gives CDR1 SGHTA, CDR2 FQGNSA. The CDR3 runs to 15 residues.

This clonotype was detected once. The V gene is TRBV7-9, the J gene TRBJ1-2; D gene uncertain. The CDR3 covers 13 residues. Germline assignment: CDR1 SEHNR and CDR2 FQNEAQ (reference sequence). V was cut by 5 bases and J by 13 bases, with 20 bases left in between. As DNA, the CDR3 is TGTGCCAGCAGCCGATCCGGAGACAAAGGTCGCACCTTC. Its protein product is CASSRSGDKGRTF.

The chain uses TRBV7-9 and TRBJ1-1; D might be TRBD1 (6 bases). This CDR3 spans 13 amino acids. Per germline, CDR1 SEHNR and CDR2 FQNEAQ (reference sequence). The germline V and J ends were trimmed by 1 base and 5 bases, with 8 bases remaining between them. This CDR3 reads CASSLVDSTEAFF. The CDR3 DNA follows: TGTGCCAGCAGCTTAGTGGACAGTACTGAAGCTTTCTTT.

This clonotype was seen ten or more times. The chain joins TRBV29-1 to TRBJ2-7, with 8 bases aligning to TRBD1. Unmatched junction bases numbered 7, after V lost 2 bases and J lost 1 base. The CDR3 loop spans 15 amino acids. CDR1 SQVTM and CDR2 ANQGSEA come from the germline V gene. The CDR3 DNA is TGCAGCGTTGAATTGACGACAGGGGTTTCCTACGAGCAGTACTTC. Translated: CSVELTTGVSYEQYF.

In the case of this clonotype: A much larger clone lies one base from this, so it may be a read error. The chain links TRBV20-1 to TRBJ1-1; perhaps TRBD1 as D (5 bases). The germline V gene has CDR1 DFQATT and CDR2 SNEGSKA (reference sequence). This CDR3 comprises 14 residues. CDR3 coding DNA: TGCAGTGCTTCCAACCCGGGACGGAACGCTGAAGCTTTCTTT. This codes for CSASNPGRNAEAFF.

This clonotype showed up many times. Written as DNA, the CDR3 is TGTGCCAGCAGCTTGAGACTAGCGGGGGACTCCTACGAGCAGTACTTC. Protein sequence: CASSLRLAGDSYEQYF. This rearrangement joins TRBV7-2 to TRBJ2-7; 12 bases align to TRBD2. V gave up 3 bases and J gave up 0 bases; unmatched junction bases: 3. Germline CDR1 SGHTA, CDR2 FQGNSA. This CDR3 comprises 16 residues.

The chain joins TRBV19 to TRBJ2-2; D may be TRBD1 (5 bases). CDR3 length: 15 amino acids. V was clipped by 6 bases and J by 3 bases, with 14 bases between them. Germline values: CDR1 LNHDA, CDR2 SQIVND (reference sequence). This CDR3 reads CASRPGIRDTGELFF. The CDR3, as DNA: TGTGCCAGTAGACCAGGGATTAGGGACACCGGGGAGCTGTTTTTT.

The rearrangement joins TRBV10-3 to TRBJ2-1; D possibly matches TRBD1 or TRBD2 (6 bases each). The CDR3 runs to 15 residues. Germline lookup yields CDR1 ENHRY and CDR2 SYGVKD. V lost 5 bases to trimming and J lost 8 bases, with 19 bases between them. DNA for the CDR3: TGTGCCATCAGTTATTCCCCAGAGGGGGGCCATGAGCAGTTCTTC. It is translated as CAISYSPEGGHEQFF.

The gene calls are TRBV3-1 and TRBJ1-1; 10 bases line up with TRBD1. Germline CDR1 reads LGHDT; CDR2 reads YNNKEL (reference sequence). The CDR3 is 14 amino acids. The junction had 7 bases not matched to a gene; V was cut back by 6 bases and J by 6 bases. CDR3 nucleotides: TGTGCCAGCAGAGAGGACAGGGGGGAGGCTGAAGCTTTCTTT. Protein product: CASREDRGEAEAFF.